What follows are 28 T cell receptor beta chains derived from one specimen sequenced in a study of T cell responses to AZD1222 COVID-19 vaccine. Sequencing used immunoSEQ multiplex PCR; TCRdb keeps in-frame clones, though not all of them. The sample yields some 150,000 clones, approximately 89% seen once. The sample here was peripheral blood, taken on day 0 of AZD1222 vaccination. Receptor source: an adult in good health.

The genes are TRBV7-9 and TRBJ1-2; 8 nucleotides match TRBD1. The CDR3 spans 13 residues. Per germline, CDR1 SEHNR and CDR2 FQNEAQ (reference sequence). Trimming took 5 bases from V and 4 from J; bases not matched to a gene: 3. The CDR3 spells CASSPGGAYGYTF. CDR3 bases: TGTGCCAGCAGCCCAGGGGGCGCCTATGGCTACACCTTC.

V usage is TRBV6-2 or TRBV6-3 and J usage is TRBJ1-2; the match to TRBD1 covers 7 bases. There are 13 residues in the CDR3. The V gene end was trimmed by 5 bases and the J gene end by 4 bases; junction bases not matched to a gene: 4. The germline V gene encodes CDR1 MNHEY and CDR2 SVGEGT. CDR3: CASSNDRVYGYTF. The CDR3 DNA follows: TGTGCCAGCAGTAACGACAGGGTCTATGGCTACACCTTC.

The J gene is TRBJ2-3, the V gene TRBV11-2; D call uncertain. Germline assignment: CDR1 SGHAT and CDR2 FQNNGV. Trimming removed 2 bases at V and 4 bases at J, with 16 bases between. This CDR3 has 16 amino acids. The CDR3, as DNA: TGTGCCAGCAGCTTAATCGATGGCCTGGCGGCAGATACGCAGTATTTT. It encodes CASSLIDGLAADTQYF.

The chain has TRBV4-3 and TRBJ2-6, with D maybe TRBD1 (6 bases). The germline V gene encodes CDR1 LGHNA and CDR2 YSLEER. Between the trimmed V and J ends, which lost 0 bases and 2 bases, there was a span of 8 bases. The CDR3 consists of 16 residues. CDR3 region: CASSQDKGAGANVLTF. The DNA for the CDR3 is TGCGCCAGCAGCCAAGATAAGGGGGCTGGGGCCAACGTCCTGACTTTC.

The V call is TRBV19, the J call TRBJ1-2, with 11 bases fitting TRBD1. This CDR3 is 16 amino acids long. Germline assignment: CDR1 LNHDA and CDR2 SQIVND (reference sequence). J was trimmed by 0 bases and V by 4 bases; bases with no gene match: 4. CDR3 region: CASSTGQGATNYGYTF. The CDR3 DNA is TGTGCCAGTAGTACTGGACAGGGGGCTACTAACTATGGCTACACCTTC.

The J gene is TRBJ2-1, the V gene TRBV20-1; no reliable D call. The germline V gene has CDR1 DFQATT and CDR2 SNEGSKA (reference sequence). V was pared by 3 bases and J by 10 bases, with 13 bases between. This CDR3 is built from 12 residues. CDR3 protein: CSASYREYEQFF. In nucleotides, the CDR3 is TGCAGTGCTAGTTATCGAGAGTACGAGCAGTTCTTC.

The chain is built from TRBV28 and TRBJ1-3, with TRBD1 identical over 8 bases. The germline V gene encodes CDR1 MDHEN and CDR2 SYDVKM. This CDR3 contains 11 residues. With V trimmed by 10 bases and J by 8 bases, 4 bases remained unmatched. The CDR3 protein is CATTGVDTIYF. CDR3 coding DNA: TGTGCCACGACAGGGGTAGACACCATATATTTT.

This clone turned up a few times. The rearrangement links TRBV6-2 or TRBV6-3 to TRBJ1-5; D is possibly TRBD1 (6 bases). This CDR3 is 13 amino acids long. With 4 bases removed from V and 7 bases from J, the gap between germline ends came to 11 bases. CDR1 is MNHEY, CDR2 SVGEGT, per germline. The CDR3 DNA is TGTGCCAGCAGTTTTAGGGGGAGGCAGCCCCAGCATTTT. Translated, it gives CASSFRGRQPQHF.

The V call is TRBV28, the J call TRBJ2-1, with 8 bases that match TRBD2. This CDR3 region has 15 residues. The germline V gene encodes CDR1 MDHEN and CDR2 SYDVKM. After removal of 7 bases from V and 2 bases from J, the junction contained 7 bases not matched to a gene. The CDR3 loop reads CASTNLAGPYNEQFF. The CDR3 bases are TGTGCCAGCACTAATTTAGCGGGGCCCTACAATGAGCAGTTCTTC. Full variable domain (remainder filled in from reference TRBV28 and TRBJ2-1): DVKVTQSSRYLVKRTGEKVFLECVQDMDHENMFWYRQDPGLGLRLIYFSYDVKMKEKGDIPEGYSVSREKKERFSLILESASTNQTSMYLCASTNLAGPYNEQFFGPGTRLTVL.

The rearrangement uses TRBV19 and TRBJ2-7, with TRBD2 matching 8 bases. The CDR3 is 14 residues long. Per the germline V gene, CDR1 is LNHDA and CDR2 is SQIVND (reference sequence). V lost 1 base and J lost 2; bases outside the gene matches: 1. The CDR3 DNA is TGTGCCAGTAGTATAGTAGCGGGGCCCTACGAGCAGTACTTC. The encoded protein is CASSIVAGPYEQYF.

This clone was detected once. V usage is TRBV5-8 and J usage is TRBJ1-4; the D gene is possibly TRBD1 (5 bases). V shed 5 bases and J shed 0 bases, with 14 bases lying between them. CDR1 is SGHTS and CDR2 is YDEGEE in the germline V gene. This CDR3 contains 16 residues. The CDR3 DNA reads TGTGCCAGCAGTGGGGGACGGGTTTCAACTAATGAAAAACTGTTTTTT. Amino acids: CASSGGRVSTNEKLFF.

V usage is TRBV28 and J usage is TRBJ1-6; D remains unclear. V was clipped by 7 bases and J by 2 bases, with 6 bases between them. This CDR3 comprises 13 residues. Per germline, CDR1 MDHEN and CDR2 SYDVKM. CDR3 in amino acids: CASNGAYNSPLHF. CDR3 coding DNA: TGTGCCAGCAACGGAGCCTATAATTCACCCCTCCACTTT.

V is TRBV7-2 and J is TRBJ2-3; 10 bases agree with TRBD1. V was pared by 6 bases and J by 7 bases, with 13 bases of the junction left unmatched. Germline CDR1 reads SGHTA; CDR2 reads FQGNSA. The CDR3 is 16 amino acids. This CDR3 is CASSFSPGQGSNTQYF. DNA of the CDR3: TGTGCCAGCAGTTTCAGCCCGGGACAGGGGTCCAATACGCAGTATTTT.

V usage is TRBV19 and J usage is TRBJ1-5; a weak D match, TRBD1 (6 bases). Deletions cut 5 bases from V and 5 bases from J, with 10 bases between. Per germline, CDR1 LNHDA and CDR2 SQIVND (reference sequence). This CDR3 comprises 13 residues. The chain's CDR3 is CASSDQGYQPQHF. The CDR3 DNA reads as TGTGCCAGTAGTGATCAGGGGTATCAGCCCCAGCATTTT.

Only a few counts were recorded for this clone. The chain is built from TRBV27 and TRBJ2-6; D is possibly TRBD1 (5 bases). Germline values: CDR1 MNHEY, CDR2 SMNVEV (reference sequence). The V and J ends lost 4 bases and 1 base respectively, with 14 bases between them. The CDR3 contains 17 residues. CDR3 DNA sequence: TGTGCCAGCAGTTATGGTCCTCAGGGTTCTGGGGCCAACGTCCTGACTTTC. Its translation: CASSYGPQGSGANVLTF.

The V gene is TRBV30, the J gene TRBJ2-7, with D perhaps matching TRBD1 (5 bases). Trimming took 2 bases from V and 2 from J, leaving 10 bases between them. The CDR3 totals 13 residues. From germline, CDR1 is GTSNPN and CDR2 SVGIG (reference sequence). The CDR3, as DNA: TGTGCCTGGAGTTTGACAGACGCCTACGAGCAGTACTTC. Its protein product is CAWSLTDAYEQYF.

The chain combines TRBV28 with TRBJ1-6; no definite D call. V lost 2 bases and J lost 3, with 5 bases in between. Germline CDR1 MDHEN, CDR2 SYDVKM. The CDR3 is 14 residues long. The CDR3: CASSLPGYNSPLHF. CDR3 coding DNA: TGTGCCAGCAGTTTACCAGGCTATAATTCACCCCTCCACTTT.

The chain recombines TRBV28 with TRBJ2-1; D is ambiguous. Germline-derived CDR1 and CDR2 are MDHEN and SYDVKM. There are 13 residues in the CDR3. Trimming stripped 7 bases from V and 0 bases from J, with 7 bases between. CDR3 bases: TGTGCCAGCACAACTGACTCCTACAATGAGCAGTTCTTC. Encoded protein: CASTTDSYNEQFF. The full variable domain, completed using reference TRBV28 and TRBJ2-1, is DVKVTQSSRYLVKRTGEKVFLECVQDMDHENMFWYRQDPGLGLRLIYFSYDVKMKEKGDIPEGYSVSREKKERFSLILESASTNQTSMYLCASTTDSYNEQFFGPGTRLTVL.

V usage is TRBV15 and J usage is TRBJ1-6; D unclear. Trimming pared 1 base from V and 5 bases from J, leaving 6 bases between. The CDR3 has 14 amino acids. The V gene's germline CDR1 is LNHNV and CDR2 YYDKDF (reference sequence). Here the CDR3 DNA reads TGTGCCACCAGCAGAGTAAGGAATAATTCACCCCTCCACTTT. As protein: CATSRVRNNSPLHF.

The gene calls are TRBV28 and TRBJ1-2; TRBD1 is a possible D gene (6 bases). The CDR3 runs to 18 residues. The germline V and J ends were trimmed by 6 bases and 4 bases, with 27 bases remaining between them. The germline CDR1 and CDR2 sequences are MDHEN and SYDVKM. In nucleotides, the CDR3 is TGTGCCAGCAGCCAGAAGTACCGGGGGGGCGGTCCATTCTATGGCTACACCTTC. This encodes CASSQKYRGGGPFYGYTF.

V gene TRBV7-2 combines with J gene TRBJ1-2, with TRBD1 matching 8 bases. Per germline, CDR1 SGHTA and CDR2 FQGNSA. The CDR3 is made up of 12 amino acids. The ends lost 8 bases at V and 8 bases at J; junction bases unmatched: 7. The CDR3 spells CASLAGGRGYTF. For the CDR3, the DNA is TGTGCCAGCTTAGCAGGGGGCCGAGGCTACACCTTC. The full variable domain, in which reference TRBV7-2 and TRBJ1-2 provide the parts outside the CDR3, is GAGVSQSPSNKVTEKGKDVELRCDPISGHTALYWYRQSLGQGLEFLIYFQGNSAPDKSGLPSDRFSAERTGGSVSTLTIQRTQQEDSAVYLCASLAGGRGYTFGSGTRLTVV.

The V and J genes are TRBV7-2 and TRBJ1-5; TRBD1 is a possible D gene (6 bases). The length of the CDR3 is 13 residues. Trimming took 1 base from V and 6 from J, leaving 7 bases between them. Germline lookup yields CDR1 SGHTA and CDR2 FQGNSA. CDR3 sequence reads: CASSLDRVQPQHF. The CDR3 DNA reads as TGTGCCAGCAGCTTAGACAGGGTTCAGCCCCAGCATTTT.

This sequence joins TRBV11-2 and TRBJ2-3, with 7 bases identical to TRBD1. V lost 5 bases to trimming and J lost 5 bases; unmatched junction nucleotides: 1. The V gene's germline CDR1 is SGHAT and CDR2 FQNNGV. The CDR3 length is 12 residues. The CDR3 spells CASSAGGDTQYF. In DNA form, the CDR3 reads TGTGCCAGCAGCGCAGGGGGAGATACGCAGTATTTT.

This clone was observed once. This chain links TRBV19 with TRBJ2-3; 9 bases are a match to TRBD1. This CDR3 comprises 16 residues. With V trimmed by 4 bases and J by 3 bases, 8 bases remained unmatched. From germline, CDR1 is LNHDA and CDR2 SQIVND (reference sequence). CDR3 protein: CASSNRDRVLTDTQYF. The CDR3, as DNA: TGTGCCAGTAGTAACCGGGACAGGGTGTTGACAGATACGCAGTATTTT.

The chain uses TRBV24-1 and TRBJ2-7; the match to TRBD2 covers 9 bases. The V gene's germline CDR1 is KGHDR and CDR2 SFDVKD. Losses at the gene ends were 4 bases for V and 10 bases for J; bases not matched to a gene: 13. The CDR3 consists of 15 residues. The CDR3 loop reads CATSEGIAGERGQYF. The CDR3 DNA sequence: TGTGCCACCAGTGAGGGGATAGCGGGAGAAAGAGGCCAGTACTTC.

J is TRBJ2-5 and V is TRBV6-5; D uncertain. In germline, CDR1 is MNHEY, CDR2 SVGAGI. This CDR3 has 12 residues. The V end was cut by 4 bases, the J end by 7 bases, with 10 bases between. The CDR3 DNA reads TGTGCCAGCAGTTCCCCTAGTTTGACCCAGTACTTC. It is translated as CASSSPSLTQYF.

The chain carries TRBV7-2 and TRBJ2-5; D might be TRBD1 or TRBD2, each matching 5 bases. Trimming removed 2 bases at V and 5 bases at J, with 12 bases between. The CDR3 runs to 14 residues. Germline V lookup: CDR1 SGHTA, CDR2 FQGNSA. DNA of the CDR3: TGTGCCAGCAGCTTAAATTGGGGCGGGGAGACCCAGTACTTC. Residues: CASSLNWGGETQYF.

The CDR3 sequence is CAIQSSVEADTQYF. The CDR3 DNA reads as TGTGCCATCCAGTCAAGTGTGGAGGCAGATACGCAGTATTTT. The rearrangement links TRBV10-3 to TRBJ2-3; D possibly corresponds to TRBD2 (5 bases). Germline V gene sequence: CDR1 ENHRY, CDR2 SYGVKD. The CDR3 runs 14 residues. V lost 8 bases and J lost 4, with 16 bases in between.